This is a list of T cell receptor beta chains from one sample in a study of response to subunit inactivated influenza vaccine. In TCRdb, the RT-PCR reads were re-called with MiXCR into one record per CDR3 protein. The sample yields 710,000 or so distinct CDR3 sequences, around 14% seen once. Sequenced here: PBMCs from blood, sampled approximately 13 days after vaccination. All receptors derive from a man aged 50 to 59 who received an inactivated influenza vaccine. Each CDR3 is given with its conserved first and last residue. The D gene is left open where the match is weak.

d_call v_call cdr3_aa
- TRBV11-2 CASSLGRAGNSYNEQFF
- TRBV5-5 CASSYAGTENYPQHF
TRBD1 TRBV29-1 CSVEAGLRQGASYGYTF
- TRBV12-3/TRBV12-4 CASYRLGETQYF
- TRBV7-3 CASSPGPGDEQFF
TRBD2 TRBV11-2 CASSPSGGSTDTQYF
- TRBV5-1 CASSLGGEQQYF
- TRBV6-5 CASSYKSTRVPYNEQFF
TRBD1 TRBV6-5 CASSYLGQHNSPLHF
- TRBV2 CASGGSRSSYNEQFF
TRBD2 TRBV18 CASSTLQRELGGETQYF
- TRBV24-1 CATSDFKNTEAFF
- TRBV5-1 CASSLIGAAYNEQFF
- TRBV12-3/TRBV12-4 CASSLTRGTSYTDTQYF
TRBD1 TRBV15 CATSTEGAGNEKLFF
- TRBV7-6 CASSRTTNTGELFF
- TRBV27 CASSRPTGRGYSVGGELFF
- TRBV12-3/TRBV12-4 CASSLALGGLDEKLFF
- TRBV6-2/TRBV6-3 CASSGGSNSPLHF
TRBD1 TRBV6-5 CASSYSKTGANQPQHF
- TRBV7-2 CASSLSRDAGNTIYF
- TRBV27 CASSSTRVSETQYF
TRBD1 TRBV12-3/TRBV12-4 CASSLISGGEQFF
- TRBV20-1 CSARDRDNSYEQYF
TRBD2 TRBV14 CASSRDTSGRTNEQFF
- TRBV6-2/TRBV6-3 CASSGRNNSPLHF
TRBD1 TRBV7-2 CASSQRTGESIEQFF
- TRBV7-8 CASSFQQLYGYTF
TRBD1 TRBV5-1 CASSLGQGQNTGELFF
- TRBV20-1 CSARDGTTGGVEQYF
TRBD1 TRBV28 CASRRRDRGPQGGYTF
TRBD1 TRBV29-1 CSVEGDRGREKLFF
TRBD1 TRBV20-1 CSADSGTDYGYTF
TRBD2 TRBV4-3 CASSQDQRDSTDTQYF
TRBD1 TRBV6-2/TRBV6-3 CASSRHDRGLEGEQYF
- TRBV7-9 CASSAPSTYEQYF
TRBD1 TRBV5-1 CASRPTGTGREDAEAFF
- TRBV5-5 CASSLGGGVAYNEQFF
TRBD1 TRBV4-3 CASSRYTGTGRSDTQYF
- TRBV15 CATSPGKTANYGYTF
TRBD2 TRBV6-2/TRBV6-3 CASSHSGRAGNEQFF